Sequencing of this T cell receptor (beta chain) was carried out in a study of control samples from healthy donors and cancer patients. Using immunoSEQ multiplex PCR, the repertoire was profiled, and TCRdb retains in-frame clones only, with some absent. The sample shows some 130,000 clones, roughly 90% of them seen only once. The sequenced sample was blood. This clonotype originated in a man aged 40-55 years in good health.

The CDR3 DNA follows: TGTGCCAGCAGCTTAAGAGTCGGACAGCAAGAGACCCAGTACTTC. Amino acid sequence: CASSLRVGQQETQYF. The V call is TRBV7-9, the J call TRBJ2-5; D is perhaps TRBD1 (6 bases). Germline assignment: CDR1 SEHNR and CDR2 FQNEAQ (reference sequence). The CDR3 loop spans 15 amino acids. Trimming took 2 bases from V and 2 from J, leaving 12 bases between them.